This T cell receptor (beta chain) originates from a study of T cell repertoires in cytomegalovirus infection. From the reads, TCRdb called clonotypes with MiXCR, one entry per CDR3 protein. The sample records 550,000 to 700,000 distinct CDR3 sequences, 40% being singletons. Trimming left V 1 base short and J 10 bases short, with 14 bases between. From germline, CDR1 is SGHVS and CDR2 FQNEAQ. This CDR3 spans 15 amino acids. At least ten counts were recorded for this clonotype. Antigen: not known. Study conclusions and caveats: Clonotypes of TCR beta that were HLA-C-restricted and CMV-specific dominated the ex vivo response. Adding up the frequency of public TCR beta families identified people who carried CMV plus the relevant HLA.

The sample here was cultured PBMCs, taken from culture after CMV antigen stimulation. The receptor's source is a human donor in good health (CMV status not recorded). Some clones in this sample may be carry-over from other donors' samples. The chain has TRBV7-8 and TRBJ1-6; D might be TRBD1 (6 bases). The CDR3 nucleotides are TGTGCCAGCAGCTTAGATCACAGGGCGGGCTCACCCCTCCACTTT. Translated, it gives CASSLDHRAGSPLHF.